The rows below give T cell receptor beta chains drawn from one sample of a study of tumor-infiltrating lymphocytes in localized non-small cell lung cancer. This table comes from immunoSEQ multiplex PCR, and its TCRdb copy is limited to in-frame clones, with some not included. Counted here are around 9,800 clones, 70% to 85% occurring once; the ten biggest clones make up around a tenth. The sample consisted of lung tumor tissue. The source of these receptors is a human donor with non-small cell lung cancer. The CDR3 runs from the conserved cysteine through the conserved F or W. Each record gives: V gene, D gene, clone size, J gene, CDR3 protein, CDR3 DNA. The D gene is left open where the match is weak. Only part of the rows carry a size: once, few, many, or a class if the clone is expanded.

TRBV13,TRBD1,.,TRBJ2-4,CASSSGTGIAGAKNIQYF,TGTGCCAGCAGCTCCGGGACAGGGATTGCGGGGGCCAAAAACATTCAGTACTTC
TRBV28,.,few,TRBJ1-3,CASSSGNTIYF,TGTGCCAGCAGCTCTGGAAACACCATATATTTT
TRBV16,.,.,TRBJ1-5,CASSQSSRDQPQHF,TGTGCCAGCAGCCAATCTTCCAGAGATCAGCCCCAGCATTTT
TRBV18,.,.,TRBJ2-1,CASSPQSGINEQFF,TGTGCCAGCTCACCACAATCTGGGATCAATGAGCAGTTCTTC
TRBV20-1,.,once,TRBJ2-3,CSTPTASTQYF,TGCAGTACCCCGACAGCGAGCACGCAGTATTTT
TRBV7-2,.,.,TRBJ2-2,CASSLAGGLRTGELFF,TGTGCCAGCAGCTTAGCCGGGGGGCTTCGGACCGGGGAGCTGTTTTTT
TRBV18,TRBD1,.,TRBJ2-7,CASSPTGTGVYEQYF,TGTGCCAGCTCACCGACCGGGACAGGGGTCTACGAGCAGTACTTC
TRBV7-2,.,once,TRBJ2-7,CASSPPPLSYEQYF,TGTGCCAGCAGCCCCCCTCCCCTCTCCTACGAGCAGTACTTC
TRBV7-9,.,.,TRBJ2-5,CASSPTGAVETQYF,TGTGCCAGCAGCCCGACGGGGGCGGTAGAGACCCAGTACTTC
TRBV5-4,.,.,TRBJ2-7,CASSFQSNNEQYF,TGTGCCAGCAGCTTCCAGTCGAATAACGAGCAGTACTTC
TRBV10-2,TRBD2,once,TRBJ2-5,CASKGVAGGEETQYF,TGCGCCAGCAAGGGTGTAGCGGGGGGGGAAGAGACCCAGTACTTC
TRBV5-1,TRBD1,.,TRBJ1-2,CASSGGQGIHGYTF,TGCGCCAGCAGCGGGGGACAGGGGATTCATGGCTACACCTTC
TRBV6-6,.,once,TRBJ1-4,CASSYGEKLFF,TGTGCCAGCAGTTACGGAGAAAAACTGTTTTTT
TRBV7-2,TRBD1,.,TRBJ2-5,CASSPSTGVYGETQYF,TGTGCCAGCAGCCCCTCGACAGGGGTCTACGGAGAGACCCAGTACTTC
TRBV7-9,.,.,TRBJ2-7,CASSSQGNEQYF,TGTGCCAGCAGCTCCCAGGGGAACGAGCAGTACTTC
TRBV19,.,.,TRBJ1-3,CASSPRRDAGGGNTIYF,TGTGCCAGTAGTCCGAGGCGGGACGCCGGAGGCGGAAACACCATATATTTT
TRBV27,.,.,TRBJ1-1,CASRRDTEAFF,TGTGCCAGCAGGCGGGACACTGAAGCTTTCTTT
TRBV25-1,.,once,TRBJ2-2,CASSETGRFGTGELFF,TGTGCCAGCAGTGAAACCGGACGTTTTGGGACCGGGGAGCTGTTTTTT
TRBV21-1,.,.,TRBJ1-5,CASSWRRRTLSNQPQHF,TGTGCCAGCAGCTGGAGACGGCGGACACTTAGCAATCAGCCCCAGCATTTT
TRBV19,TRBD2,.,TRBJ2-1,CASTLAGGPSSYNEQFF,TGTGCCAGTACTCTAGCGGGAGGCCCTAGCTCCTACAATGAGCAGTTCTTC
TRBV30,.,.,TRBJ1-5,CAWSVRGFNQPQHF,TGTGCCTGGAGTGTCCGCGGGTTCAATCAGCCCCAGCATTTT
TRBV7-6,.,.,TRBJ2-3,CASSLGAESTDTQYF,TGTGCCAGCAGCTTAGGGGCGGAAAGCACAGATACGCAGTATTTT
TRBV5-1,TRBD2,large,TRBJ2-1,CASSSTSGGTNEQFF,TGCGCCAGCAGCTCGACTAGCGGGGGGACCAATGAGCAGTTCTTC
TRBV9,.,large,TRBJ1-2,CASSFNAAVGGYTF,TGTGCCAGCAGCTTCAACGCGGCAGTTGGTGGCTACACCTTC
TRBV5-1,TRBD1,few,TRBJ2-5,CASSSGTGSGETQYF,TGCGCCAGCAGCTCAGGGACAGGGAGCGGAGAGACCCAGTACTTC
TRBV7-2,TRBD1,.,TRBJ1-2,CASSYPGQPLRGYTF,TGTGCCAGCAGCTACCCGGGACAGCCGCTCAGGGGCTACACCTTC
TRBV4-1,TRBD1,.,TRBJ2-5,CASSHRQDRVWETQYF,TGCGCCAGCAGCCACAGACAGGACAGGGTTTGGGAGACCCAGTACTTC
TRBV9,.,.,TRBJ2-5,CASSVAEGTQYF,TGTGCCAGCAGCGTAGCAGAGGGGACCCAGTACTTC
TRBV29-1,.,few,TRBJ1-1,CSVDGQADTEAFF,TGCAGCGTTGATGGTCAGGCGGACACTGAAGCTTTCTTT
TRBV4-1,TRBD1,.,TRBJ1-1,CASSPLGQGNTEAFF,TGCGCCAGCAGCCCGCTCGGACAGGGGAACACTGAAGCTTTCTTT
TRBV5-4,.,few,TRBJ1-2,CASSLAGAGGYTF,TGTGCCAGCAGCTTGGCCGGGGCGGGAGGCTACACCTTC
TRBV7-6,TRBD1,.,TRBJ2-7,CASSSRAGGLSYEQYF,TGTGCCAGCAGCTCTAGGGCAGGGGGCCTCTCCTACGAGCAGTACTTC
TRBV7-9,.,.,TRBJ2-2,CASRPSRGRAGELFF,TGTGCCAGCAGACCATCCCGGGGTCGCGCCGGGGAGCTGTTTTTT
TRBV9,TRBD1,.,TRBJ2-2,CASSGRQGNTGELFF,TGTGCCAGCAGCGGGCGACAGGGAAACACCGGGGAGCTGTTTTTT
TRBV6-5,.,few,TRBJ2-7,CASSYSRQALDYEQYF,TGTGCCAGCAGTTACTCGAGACAGGCCCTCGACTACGAGCAGTACTTC
TRBV7-2,.,.,TRBJ2-2,CASRKTVPNTGELFF,TGTGCCAGCAGAAAGACAGTTCCGAACACCGGGGAGCTGTTTTTT
TRBV7-9,TRBD2,.,TRBJ2-7,CASTRGDYEQYF,TGTGCCAGCACCCGGGGGGACTACGAGCAGTACTTC
TRBV5-1,.,once,TRBJ1-1,CASGGGGRTEAFF,TGCGCCAGCGGCGGAGGGGGACGCACTGAAGCTTTCTTT
TRBV5-1,.,.,TRBJ1-2,CASSLGGSGGYTF,TGCGCCAGCAGCTTGGGTGGGTCCGGGGGCTACACCTTC
TRBV14,TRBD1,.,TRBJ2-3,CASSPGQGWADTQYF,TGTGCCAGCAGCCCCGGACAGGGGTGGGCAGATACGCAGTATTTT
TRBV9,.,once,TRBJ1-2,CAPLHTGLYGYTF,TGTGCCCCTCTCCACACAGGCCTCTATGGCTACACCTTC
TRBV10-3,TRBD2,.,TRBJ2-3,CAISRTSGGADGTDTQYF,TGTGCCATCAGTAGGACTAGCGGGGGGGCAGATGGCACAGATACGCAGTATTTT
TRBV10-3,.,once,TRBJ1-1,CAISATENTEAFF,TGTGCCATCAGTGCGACCGAAAACACTGAAGCTTTCTTT
TRBV28,.,once,TRBJ1-5,CASSFSDLKEPQHF,TGTGCCAGCAGTTTCTCCGACCTCAAGGAGCCCCAGCATTTT
TRBV5-1,TRBD1,.,TRBJ2-7,CASSSQGSLGEQYF,TGCGCCAGCAGCTCACAGGGGTCCCTGGGCGAGCAGTACTTC
TRBV7-9,.,.,TRBJ2-1,CASSLARAASYNEQFF,TGTGCCAGCAGCTTAGCGAGGGCAGCCTCCTACAATGAGCAGTTCTTC
TRBV7-5,.,once,TRBJ2-1,CARSLVLPYNEQFF,TGTGCCAGAAGCTTAGTTCTGCCTTACAATGAGCAGTTCTTC
TRBV2,.,.,TRBJ2-2,CASLGAGVATGELFF,TGTGCCAGTCTTGGGGCCGGGGTGGCCACCGGGGAGCTGTTTTTT
TRBV5-1,.,.,TRBJ2-7,CASTWGDLGEQYF,TGCGCCAGCACCTGGGGGGACTTGGGCGAGCAGTACTTC
TRBV7-9,.,.,TRBJ1-4,CASSARTAGEKLFF,TGTGCCAGCAGCGCCCGTACGGCGGGGGAAAAACTGTTTTTT
TRBV14,.,once,TRBJ2-5,CASSHQGRDGETQYF,TGTGCCAGCAGCCACCAGGGCAGGGATGGGGAGACCCAGTACTTC
TRBV19,TRBD2,.,TRBJ2-7,CASSGPGLRHEQYF,TGTGCCAGTAGTGGACCGGGACTACGCCACGAGCAGTACTTC
TRBV6-1,TRBD2,.,TRBJ2-1,CASSRIAGAYNEQFF,TGTGCCAGCAGCCGTATAGCGGGGGCTTACAATGAGCAGTTCTTC
TRBV7-8,.,few,TRBJ2-5,CASGDVGQETQYF,TGTGCCAGCGGCGACGTGGGTCAAGAGACCCAGTACTTC